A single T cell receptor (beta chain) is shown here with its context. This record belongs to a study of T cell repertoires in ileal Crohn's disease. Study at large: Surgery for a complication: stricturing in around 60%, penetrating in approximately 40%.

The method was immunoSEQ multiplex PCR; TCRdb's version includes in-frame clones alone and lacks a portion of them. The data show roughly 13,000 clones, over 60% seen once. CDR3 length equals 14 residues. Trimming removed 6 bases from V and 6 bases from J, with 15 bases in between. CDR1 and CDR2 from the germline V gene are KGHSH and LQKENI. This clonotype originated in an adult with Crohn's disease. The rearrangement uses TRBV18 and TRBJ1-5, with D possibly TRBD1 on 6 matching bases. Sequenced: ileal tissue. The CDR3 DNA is TGTGCCAGCTCGCCGAACGGACAGTTTCAGCCCCAGCATTTT. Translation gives CASSPNGQFQPQHF.